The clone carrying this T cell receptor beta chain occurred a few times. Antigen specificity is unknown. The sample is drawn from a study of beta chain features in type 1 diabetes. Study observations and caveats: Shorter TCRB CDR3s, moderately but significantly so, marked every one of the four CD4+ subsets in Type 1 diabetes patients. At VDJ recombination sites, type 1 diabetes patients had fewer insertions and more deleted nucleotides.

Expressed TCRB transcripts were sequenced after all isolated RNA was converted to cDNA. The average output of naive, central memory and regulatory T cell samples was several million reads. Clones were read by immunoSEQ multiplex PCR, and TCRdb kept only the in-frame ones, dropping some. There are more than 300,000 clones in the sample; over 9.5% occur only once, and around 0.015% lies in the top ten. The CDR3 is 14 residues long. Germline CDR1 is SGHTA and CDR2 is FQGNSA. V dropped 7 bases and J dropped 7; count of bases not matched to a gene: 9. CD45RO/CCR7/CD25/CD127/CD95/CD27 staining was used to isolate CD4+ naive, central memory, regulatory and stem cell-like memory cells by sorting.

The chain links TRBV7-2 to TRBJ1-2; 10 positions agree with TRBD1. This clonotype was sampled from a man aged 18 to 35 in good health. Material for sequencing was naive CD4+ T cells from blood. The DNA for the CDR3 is TGTGCCAGCACCCCGGACAGGGGGAGGTCTGGCTACACCTTC. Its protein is CASTPDRGRSGYTF.